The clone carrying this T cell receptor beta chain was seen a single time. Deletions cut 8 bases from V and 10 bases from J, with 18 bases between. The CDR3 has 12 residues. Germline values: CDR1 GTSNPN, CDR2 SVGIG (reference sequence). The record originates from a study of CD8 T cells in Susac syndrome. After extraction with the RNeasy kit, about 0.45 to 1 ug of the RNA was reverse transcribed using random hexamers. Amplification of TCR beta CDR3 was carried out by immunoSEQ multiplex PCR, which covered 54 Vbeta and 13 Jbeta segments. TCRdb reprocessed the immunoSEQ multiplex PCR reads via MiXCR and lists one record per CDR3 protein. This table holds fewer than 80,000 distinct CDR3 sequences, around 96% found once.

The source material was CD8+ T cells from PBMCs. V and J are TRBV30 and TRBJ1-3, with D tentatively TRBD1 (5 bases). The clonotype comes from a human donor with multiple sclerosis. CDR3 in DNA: TGTGCCGCCCCGCAGGGTCCGGGAACCATATATTTT. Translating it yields CAAPQGPGTIYF.